This TCR beta chain stems from a study of T-cell reconstitution after alpha-beta-depleted transplantation in children. This clonotype has a count of ten or more. Its target is not known. Unique molecular identifiers were incorporated into the prepared TCRbeta library. TCRdb independently ran MiXCR on the PCR reads; one entry per CDR3 protein. This sample has about 590,000 distinct CDR3 sequences, with around 13% found just once. Findings and caveats of the study: Several hundred rapidly expanded clones from non-depleted graft cells reportedly supplied alpha-beta T cells about two months post-transplant.

The source is a male patient younger than 18 who had a stem cell transplant for acute myeloid leukemia, so the T cells may come from the graft donor. The specimen was PBMCs, mostly from graft donor cells, collected 360 days after TCRalphabeta/CD19-depleted stem cell transplant.

This chain's CDR3 is CASTDKAENQPQHF. The CDR3 bases are TGTGCCAGCACCGACAAAGCTGAGAATCAGCCCCAGCATTTT. The rearrangement joins TRBV28 to TRBJ1-5; D is unresolved. The CDR3 is 14 residues long. The germline V and J ends were trimmed by 7 bases and 4 bases, with 14 bases remaining between them. Germline CDR1 is MDHEN and CDR2 is SYDVKM.